Following are 4 T cell receptor beta chains from one sample sequenced in a study of beta chain features in type 1 diabetes. Study-level points and caveats: Patients with Type 1 diabetes showed moderately but significantly shorter TCRB CDR3s in all four CD4+ subsets.

Expressed TCRB transcripts were sequenced after all isolated RNA was converted to cDNA. TCRdb keeps only in-frame clones here, not all; method: immunoSEQ multiplex PCR. The sample holds around 310,000 clones, roughly 13% seen once. No antigen has been identified for these receptors. The sample taken for sequencing was naive CD4+ T cells from blood. The receptors come from a young woman with type 1 diabetes.

V and J are TRBV28 and TRBJ1-2, with 8 bases fitting TRBD1. J lost 7 bases, V lost 4 bases, and 14 bases had no gene match. Germline V gives CDR1 MDHEN, CDR2 SYDVKM. This CDR3 is 16 amino acids long. The CDR3 protein is CASSSTGTGLRGGYTF. The CDR3 bases are TGTGCCAGCAGTTCAACTGGGACAGGCCTTCGGGGTGGCTACACCTTC.

The rearrangement joins TRBV29-1 to TRBJ1-1, with a tentative D call TRBD1 (5 bases). This CDR3 region has 10 residues. The V gene's germline CDR1 is SQVTM and CDR2 ANQGSEA. V was clipped by 5 bases and J by 5 bases, with 6 bases between them. Here the CDR3 reads CSVSGTEAFF. DNA for the CDR3: TGCAGCGTTTCAGGGACTGAAGCTTTCTTT.

This clone was seen more than once but under ten times. This chain connects TRBV9 to TRBJ2-1; 9 bases are shared with TRBD2. This CDR3 is built from 15 residues. J was trimmed by 10 bases and V by 3 bases; bases with no gene match: 11. The V gene's germline CDR1 is SGDLS and CDR2 YYNGEE. CDR3 nucleotides: TGTGCCAGCAGCGCCGCTAGCGGGACCACCCAGGAGCAGTTCTTC. As protein: CASSAASGTTQEQFF.

This clone was observed a handful of times. V is TRBV7-2 and J is TRBJ2-2; the match to TRBD2 covers 9 bases. This CDR3 is 18 amino acids long. V shed 6 bases and J 0 bases; nucleotides not matched to a gene: 11. The germline V gene has CDR1 SGHTA and CDR2 FQGNSA. CDR3 nucleotides: TGTGCCAGCAGACCTTCTAGCGGGACTAATACGAACACCGGGGAGCTGTTTTTT. It specifies CASRPSSGTNTNTGELFF.